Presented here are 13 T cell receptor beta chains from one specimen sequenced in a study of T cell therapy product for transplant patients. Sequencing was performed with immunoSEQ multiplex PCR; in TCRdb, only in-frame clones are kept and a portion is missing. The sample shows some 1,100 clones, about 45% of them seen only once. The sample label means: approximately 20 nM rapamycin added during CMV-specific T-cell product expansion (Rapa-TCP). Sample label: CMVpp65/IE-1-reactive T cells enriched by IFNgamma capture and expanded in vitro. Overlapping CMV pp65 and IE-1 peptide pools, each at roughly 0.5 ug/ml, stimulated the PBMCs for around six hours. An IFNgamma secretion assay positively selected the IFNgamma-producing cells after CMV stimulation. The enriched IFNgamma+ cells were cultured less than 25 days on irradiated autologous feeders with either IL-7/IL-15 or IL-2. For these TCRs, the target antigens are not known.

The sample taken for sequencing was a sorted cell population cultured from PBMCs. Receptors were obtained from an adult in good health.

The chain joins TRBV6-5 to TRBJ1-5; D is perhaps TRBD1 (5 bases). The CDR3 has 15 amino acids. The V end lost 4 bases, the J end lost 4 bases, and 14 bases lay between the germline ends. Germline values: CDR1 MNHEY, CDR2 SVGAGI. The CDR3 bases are TGTGCCAGCAGTTCGGGGACTAGCTGGAATCAGCCCCAGCATTTT. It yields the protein CASSSGTSWNQPQHF.

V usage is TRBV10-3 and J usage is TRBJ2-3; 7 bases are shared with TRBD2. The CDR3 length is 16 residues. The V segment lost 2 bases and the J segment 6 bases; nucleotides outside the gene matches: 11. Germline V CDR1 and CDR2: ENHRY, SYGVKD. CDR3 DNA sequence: TGTGCCATCAGTGAGGGTTGGGGTAGCGGGCTGGATACGCAGTATTTT. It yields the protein CAISEGWGSGLDTQYF.

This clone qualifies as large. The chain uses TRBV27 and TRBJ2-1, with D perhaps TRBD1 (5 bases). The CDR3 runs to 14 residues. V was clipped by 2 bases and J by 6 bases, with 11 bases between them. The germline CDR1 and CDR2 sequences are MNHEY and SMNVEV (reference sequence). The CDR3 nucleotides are TGTGCCAGCAGTTTACAGGGTTCCCCCAATGAGCAGTTCTTC. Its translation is CASSLQGSPNEQFF.

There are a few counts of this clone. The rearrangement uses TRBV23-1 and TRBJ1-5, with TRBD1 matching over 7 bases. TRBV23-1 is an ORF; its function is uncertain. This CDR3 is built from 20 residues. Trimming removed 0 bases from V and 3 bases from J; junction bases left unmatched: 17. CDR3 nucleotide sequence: TGCGCCAGCAGTCAATCTGGTCCCACCCCCCGGACAGGAATCAATCAGCCCCAGCATTTT. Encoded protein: CASSQSGPTPRTGINQPQHF.

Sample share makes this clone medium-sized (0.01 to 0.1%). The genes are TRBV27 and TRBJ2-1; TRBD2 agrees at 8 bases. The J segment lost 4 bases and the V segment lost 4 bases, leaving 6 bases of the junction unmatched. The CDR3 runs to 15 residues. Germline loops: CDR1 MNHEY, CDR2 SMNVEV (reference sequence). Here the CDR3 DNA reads TGTGCCAGCAGTTCCCTACTAGCGGTATACAATGAGCAGTTCTTC. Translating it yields CASSSLLAVYNEQFF.

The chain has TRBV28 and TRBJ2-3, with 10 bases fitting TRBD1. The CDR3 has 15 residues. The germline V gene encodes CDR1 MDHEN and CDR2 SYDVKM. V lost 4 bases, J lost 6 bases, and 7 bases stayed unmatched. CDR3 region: CASSWPGQGSDTQYF. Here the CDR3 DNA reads TGTGCCAGCAGTTGGCCGGGACAGGGGAGTGATACGCAGTATTTT.

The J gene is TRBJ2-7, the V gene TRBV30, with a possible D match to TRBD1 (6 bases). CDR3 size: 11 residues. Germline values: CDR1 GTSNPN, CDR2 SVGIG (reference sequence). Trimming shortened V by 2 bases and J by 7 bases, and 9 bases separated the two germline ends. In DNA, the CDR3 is TGTGCCTGGAGTTCGAGGGGGGAGCAGTACTTC. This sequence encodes CAWSSRGEQYF. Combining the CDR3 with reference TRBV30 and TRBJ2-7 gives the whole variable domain SQTIHQWPATLVQPVGSPLSLECTVEGTSNPNLYWYRQAAGRGLQLLFYSVGIGQISSEVPQNLSASRPQDRQFILSSKKLLLSDSGFYLCAWSSRGEQYFGPGTRLTVT.

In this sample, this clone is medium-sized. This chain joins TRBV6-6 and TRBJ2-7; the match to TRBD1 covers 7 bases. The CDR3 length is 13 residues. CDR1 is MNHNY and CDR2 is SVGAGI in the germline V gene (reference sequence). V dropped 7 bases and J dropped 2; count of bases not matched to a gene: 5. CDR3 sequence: CASTRQGPYEQYF. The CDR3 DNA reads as TGTGCCAGCACTAGACAGGGTCCCTACGAGCAGTACTTC.

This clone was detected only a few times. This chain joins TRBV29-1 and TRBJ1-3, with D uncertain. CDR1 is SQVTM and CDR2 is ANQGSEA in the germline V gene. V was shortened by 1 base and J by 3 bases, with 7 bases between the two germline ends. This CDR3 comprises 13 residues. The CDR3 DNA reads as TGCAGCGTTGAAGGTGCGTTTGGAAACACCATATATTTT. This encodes CSVEGAFGNTIYF.

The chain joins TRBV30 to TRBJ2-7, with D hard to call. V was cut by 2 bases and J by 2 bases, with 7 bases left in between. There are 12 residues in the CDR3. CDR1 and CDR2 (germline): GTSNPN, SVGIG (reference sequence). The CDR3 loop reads CAWSPGPYEQYF. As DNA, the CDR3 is TGTGCCTGGAGTCCCGGTCCCTACGAGCAGTACTTC.

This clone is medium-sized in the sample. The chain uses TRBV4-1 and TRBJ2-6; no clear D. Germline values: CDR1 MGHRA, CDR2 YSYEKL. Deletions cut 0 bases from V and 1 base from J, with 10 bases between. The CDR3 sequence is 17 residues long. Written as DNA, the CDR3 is TGCGCCAGCAGCCAAGATCGAGGAATTTCTGGGGCCAACGTCCTGACTTTC. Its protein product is CASSQDRGISGANVLTF.

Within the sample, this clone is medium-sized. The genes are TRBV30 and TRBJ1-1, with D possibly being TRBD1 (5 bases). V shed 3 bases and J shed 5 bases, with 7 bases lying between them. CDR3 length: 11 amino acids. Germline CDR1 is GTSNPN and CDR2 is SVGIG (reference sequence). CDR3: CAWSRQTEAFF. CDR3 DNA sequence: TGTGCCTGGAGCCGACAGACTGAAGCTTTCTTT. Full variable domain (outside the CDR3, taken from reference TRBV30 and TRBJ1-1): SQTIHQWPATLVQPVGSPLSLECTVEGTSNPNLYWYRQAAGRGLQLLFYSVGIGQISSEVPQNLSASRPQDRQFILSSKKLLLSDSGFYLCAWSRQTEAFFGQGTRLTVV.

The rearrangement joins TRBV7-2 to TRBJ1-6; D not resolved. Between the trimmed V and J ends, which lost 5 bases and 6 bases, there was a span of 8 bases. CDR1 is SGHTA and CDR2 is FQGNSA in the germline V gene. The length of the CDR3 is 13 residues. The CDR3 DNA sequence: TGTGCCAGCAGCGCAAGCGGTAATTCACCCCTCCACTTT. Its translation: CASSASGNSPLHF.